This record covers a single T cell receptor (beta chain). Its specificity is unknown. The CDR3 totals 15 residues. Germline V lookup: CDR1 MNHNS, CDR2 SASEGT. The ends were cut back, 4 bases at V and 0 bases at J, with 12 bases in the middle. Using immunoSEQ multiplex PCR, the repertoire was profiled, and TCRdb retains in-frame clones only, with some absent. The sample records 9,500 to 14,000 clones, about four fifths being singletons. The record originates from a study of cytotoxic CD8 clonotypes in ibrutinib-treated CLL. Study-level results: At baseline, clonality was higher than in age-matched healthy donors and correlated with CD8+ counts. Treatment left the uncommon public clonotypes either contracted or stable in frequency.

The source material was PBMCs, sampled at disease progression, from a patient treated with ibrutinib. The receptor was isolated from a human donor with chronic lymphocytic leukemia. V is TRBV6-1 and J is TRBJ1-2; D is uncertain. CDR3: CASSGGGDSNYGYTF. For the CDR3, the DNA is TGTGCCAGCAGTGGGGGTGGAGATTCTAACTATGGCTACACCTTC.